This T cell receptor (beta chain) was captured by sequencing in a study of identical twins (dated by TCRdb to about 2016). With regard to the full study: To test whether fetal clonotypes persist, the study used deep sequencing on TCR alpha and beta repertoires from monozygotic twins, unrelated adults of various ages, and cord blood. Replicate twin experiments were performed at different times using different library preparation protocols to rule out contamination. Results the study describes overall, beyond this receptor: Zero-insertion analyses could be partly confounded by invariant T cells such as MAIT and iNKT, although diverse VJ usage argued against such confounding for most clonotypes. In monozygotic twins, out-of-frame TCR alpha sharing was systematically underestimated by recombination models, although the models agreed with sharing between unrelated individuals. Conclusions relied on cross-sectional statistical analysis, since the same donors could not be followed over many years. A weaker excess of twin sharing was found in beta out-of-frame sequences because the signal-to-noise ratio was lowered by fewer shared sequences. Abundant cord blood beta clonotypes carried fewer insertions; young adult naive repertoires showed a weaker similar trend, while memory repertoires showed none. Compared with coincidental sharing between unrelated individuals, an excess of low generation-probability sequences was observed among out-of-frame TCR alpha sequences shared between twins.

Comments on this clonotype: Its antigen has not been determined. The input lacks base qualities; no much larger clone sits a single base away.

Only healthy Caucasian donors were included. The twin cohort consisted of three pairs of female monozygotic twins, all aged roughly 18 to 29 years. RNA for TCR libraries was isolated from peripheral blood mononuclear cells. Libraries were constructed by 5' RACE. Data came from an Illumina HiSeq 2000. A universal primer binding site was introduced by template switching, and a unique molecular identifier was present in the final cDNA, enabling accurate counting of TCR cDNA molecules. First-strand cDNA for TCR alpha and beta chains was synthesized from specific primers in the conserved constant-segment region. To control for contamination, every cDNA library carried two barcodes: a SMART-Mk sample barcode plus Illumina barcodes. Two successive PCR steps introduced TruSeq adapter sequences along with Illumina sample barcodes. Sequencing of the TCR alpha and beta cDNA libraries was done on the Illumina HiSeq platform using custom primers. Processing in the source paper ran as follows. MiGEC processed the raw reads to extract unique molecular identifiers, while MiXCR was used to determine the CDR3 positions. Recombination models were inferred per individual with the repgenHMM and IGoR tools using an EM algorithm. Shared clonotype analysis was performed with the tcR package in R, normalizing sharing by the product of cloneset sizes. To study raw recombination without the effects of thymic and clonal selection, out-of-frame nonproductive sequences were analyzed. The raw public data were reprocessed by TCRdb itself: fastp quality trimming at Q25, MiXCR clonotype calling, in-frame beta chains only. Here each entry gathers all rows of one CDR3 protein and keeps the most common genes and DNA. These V and J calls rely on TCRdb rather than the paper's analysis. The sample contains 650,000 to 750,000 distinct CDR3 sequences, about 20% of them found a single time. The ten biggest clones cover over 4% of the sample.

Reading from cysteine to phenylalanine, the CDR3 counts 14 amino acids. Solely the CDR3 DNA is kept, with 42 bases framed from the first base. The germline V gene sets CDR1 to MNHNS and CDR2 to SASEGT. The V end gives up 6 bases and the J end 7 bases, leaving 9 bases in the junction not matched to a gene. These same data were also listed under a study on T cells expressing NK-cell markers. Per the second study: Three sorted T-cell subsets (CD3+CD56+NKG2C+, CD3+CD56+NKG2C- and CD3+CD56-NKG2C+) from under 10 donors had their TCR beta-chain repertoires profiled. Among the eight sequenced donors, seven were HCMV-seropositive and one was HCMV-seronegative. To restrict sorting to alphabetaTCR-expressing T cells, an anti-gammadeltaTCR antibody was added in several experiments. In over 5 donors, the dominant CD3+CD56+NKG2C+ clonotypes were among the top 10 CD8+ clonotypes and accounted for about 1.0-7.5% of CD8+ T cells. Those dominant clonotypes were again the most abundant among CD3+CD56-NKG2C+ cells in a few donors, at about 25-65%. Whether the expanded NKG2C-expressing T cell clones were specific for HCMV antigens remained unclear. The eight sequenced donors were randomly selected healthy volunteers, three men and five women. To determine HCMV serostatus, a commercial ELISA kit was used to detect HCMV-specific IgG in serum. For several donors, bulk peripheral blood T-cell repertoires were additionally sequenced from unsorted PBMC. MIGEC was used to demultiplex reads and group the reads by UMI, and MiTCR was used to assemble and quantify clonotypes. Only TCR cDNA sequences supported by at least two reads were kept to exclude erroneous sequences. The tcR package was used for downstream repertoire analysis, and clonotypes were matched between fractions using CDR3 nucleotide sequence together with V segment. VDJmatch was used to annotate antigen specificity against VDJdb, with one amino acid substitution allowed in CDR3.

The source material was PBMCs. The sequence was collected from a woman under 30 in good health. Here the chain combines TRBV6-1 and TRBJ1-1; 9 bases in the middle match TRBD1. The CDR3 region has the sequence CASSLSTGGDEAFF. The sequence in DNA is TGTGCCAGCAGCCTCTCGACAGGGGGAGATGAAGCTTTCTTT.